These T cell receptor beta chains were read from a single sample in a study of regulatory T cells in long-lasting Graves disease. TCRdb redid the calling of the multiplex PCR reads with MiXCR, one entry per CDR3 protein. The sample has roughly 430,000 distinct CDR3 sequences, over 20% seen once; the top ten hold 14%. The source material was peripheral blood mononuclear cells (PBMCs), sampled when the disease was refractory, from a patient treated with antithyroid drugs. The receptors come from a female donor with Graves disease. Both conserved end residues are part of each CDR3. Fields, in order: V gene, clone size, D gene, J gene, CDR3 DNA, CDR3 protein. The D gene is left open where the match is weak. Expanded clones get a size class; other rows say once, few or many, or leave the size out.

v_gene: TRBV5-1
abundance: NA
d_gene: TRBD1
j_gene: TRBJ1-1
CDR3nt: TGCGCCAGCAGCGGGGGGACAGGGGGCGGCAACACTGAAGCTTTCTTT
CDR3aa: CASSGGTGGGNTEAFF

v_gene: TRBV18
abundance: many
d_gene: TRBD1
j_gene: TRBJ1-1
CDR3nt: TGTGCCAGCTCACCCCCGAGGGCAGGGGGGTACACTGAAGCTTTCTTT
CDR3aa: CASSPPRAGGYTEAFF

v_gene: TRBV19
abundance: NA
d_gene: TRBD2
j_gene: TRBJ2-7
CDR3nt: TGTGCCAGTAGTCGGACTAGCGACTCCTACGAGCAGTACTTC
CDR3aa: CASSRTSDSYEQYF

v_gene: TRBV20-1
abundance: many
d_gene: NA
j_gene: TRBJ2-2
CDR3nt: TGCAGTGCCCGGAGCTCGGACACCGGGGAGCTGTTTTTT
CDR3aa: CSARSSDTGELFF

v_gene: TRBV7-9
abundance: NA
d_gene: TRBD2
j_gene: TRBJ2-7
CDR3nt: TGTGCCAGCAGCCGGGGACTAGCGGCCTCCTACGAGCAGTACTTC
CDR3aa: CASSRGLAASYEQYF

v_gene: TRBV28
abundance: many
d_gene: TRBD1
j_gene: TRBJ1-2
CDR3nt: TGTGCCAGCAAGGGGGCTAGGTATAACTATGGCTACACCTTC
CDR3aa: CASKGARYNYGYTF

v_gene: TRBV15
abundance: few
d_gene: NA
j_gene: TRBJ2-5
CDR3nt: TGTGCCACCAGCAGGGAGCCCCGGGAGACCCAGTACTTC
CDR3aa: CATSREPRETQYF

v_gene: TRBV3-1
abundance: many
d_gene: TRBD2
j_gene: TRBJ2-5
CDR3nt: TGTGCCAGCAGCCAAGACCCCGCTAGCGGCCAAGAGACCCAGTACTTC
CDR3aa: CASSQDPASGQETQYF

v_gene: TRBV7-2
abundance: many
d_gene: NA
j_gene: TRBJ2-2
CDR3nt: TGTGCCAGCAGCTTAGCAGACAGGAAGAGTCACACCGGGGAGCTGTTTTTT
CDR3aa: CASSLADRKSHTGELFF

v_gene: TRBV20-1
abundance: many
d_gene: TRBD2
j_gene: TRBJ2-7
CDR3nt: TGCAGTGATTTCCTAGCGGAAGCCCACGAGCAGTACTTC
CDR3aa: CSDFLAEAHEQYF

v_gene: TRBV7-8
abundance: many
d_gene: NA
j_gene: TRBJ1-2
CDR3nt: TGTGCCAGCAGCGCGAGTGGGGGGGCTGCCGGGGGCTACACCTTC
CDR3aa: CASSASGGAAGGYTF

v_gene: TRBV7-3
abundance: many
d_gene: NA
j_gene: TRBJ1-6
CDR3nt: TGTGCCAGCAGCTTGGAAGGGAGGTCCTATAATTCACCCCTCCACTTT
CDR3aa: CASSLEGRSYNSPLHF

v_gene: TRBV24-1
abundance: many
d_gene: TRBD1
j_gene: TRBJ2-5
CDR3nt: TGTGCCACCAGTGATTTGCTCCGGACAGGGGTGGAGACCCAGTACTTC
CDR3aa: CATSDLLRTGVETQYF

v_gene: TRBV15
abundance: NA
d_gene: NA
j_gene: TRBJ2-4
CDR3nt: TGTGCCACCAGCAGAGTCGGACGGGGACTTATAGCCAAAAACATTCAGTACTTC
CDR3aa: CATSRVGRGLIAKNIQYF

v_gene: TRBV20-1
abundance: many
d_gene: TRBD2
j_gene: TRBJ2-5
CDR3nt: TGCAGTGCCACCCGGGGAGGGCCGGGAGAGACCCAGTACTTC
CDR3aa: CSATRGGPGETQYF

v_gene: TRBV5-1
abundance: few
d_gene: NA
j_gene: TRBJ1-4
CDR3nt: TGCGCCAGCAGCAATAGCACAGGGTCGGAAGAAAAACTGTTTTTT
CDR3aa: CASSNSTGSEEKLFF

v_gene: TRBV6-5
abundance: many
d_gene: NA
j_gene: TRBJ1-1
CDR3nt: TGTGCCAGCAGTTACTCAGGGGGGAGTTACACTGAAGCTTTCTTT
CDR3aa: CASSYSGGSYTEAFF

v_gene: TRBV29-1
abundance: few
d_gene: NA
j_gene: TRBJ2-7
CDR3nt: TGCAGCGTCCCTCTCGGAGGGAGGCGGTACTTC
CDR3aa: CSVPLGGRRYF

v_gene: TRBV18
abundance: few
d_gene: NA
j_gene: TRBJ1-3
CDR3nt: TGTGCCAGCTCACCAAATCTGTCCTCTGGAAACACCATATATTTT
CDR3aa: CASSPNLSSGNTIYF

v_gene: TRBV5-8
abundance: few
d_gene: NA
j_gene: TRBJ1-1
CDR3nt: TGTGCCAGCAGCTTGCAAGGGTCTGGACATGAAGCTTTCTTT
CDR3aa: CASSLQGSGHEAFF

v_gene: TRBV7-2
abundance: NA
d_gene: NA
j_gene: TRBJ2-7
CDR3nt: TGTGCCAGCAACTTAGTAACCGGGGTGATGAACGAGCAGTACTTC
CDR3aa: CASNLVTGVMNEQYF

v_gene: TRBV12-3/TRBV12-4
abundance: few
d_gene: TRBD1
j_gene: TRBJ1-5
CDR3nt: TGTGCCAGCAGTGGACAGGGAATTTTGCAGCCCCAGCATTTT
CDR3aa: CASSGQGILQPQHF

v_gene: TRBV5-1
abundance: few
d_gene: NA
j_gene: TRBJ1-2
CDR3nt: TGCGCCAGCAGCTTGGTTCCAGTTAACTATGGCTACACCTTC
CDR3aa: CASSLVPVNYGYTF

v_gene: TRBV2
abundance: many
d_gene: TRBD1
j_gene: TRBJ1-2
CDR3nt: TGTGCCAGCAGTACCGGGACAGGGGGATATGGCTACACCTTC
CDR3aa: CASSTGTGGYGYTF

v_gene: TRBV28
abundance: NA
d_gene: TRBD1
j_gene: TRBJ2-2
CDR3nt: TGTGCCAGCAGTTTAGGACAGGGGTGGGGCACCGGGGAGCTGTTTTTT
CDR3aa: CASSLGQGWGTGELFF

v_gene: TRBV5-4
abundance: few
d_gene: NA
j_gene: TRBJ1-1
CDR3nt: TGTGCCAGCAGCTTGGGGGTGGGGGATCAGGACACTGAAGCTTTCTTT
CDR3aa: CASSLGVGDQDTEAFF

v_gene: TRBV20-1
abundance: few
d_gene: NA
j_gene: TRBJ2-4
CDR3nt: TGCAGTTACCTCGAACCTAAAGCCAAAAACATTCAGTACTTC
CDR3aa: CSYLEPKAKNIQYF

v_gene: TRBV7-8
abundance: NA
d_gene: TRBD2
j_gene: TRBJ2-7
CDR3nt: TGTGCCAGCAGCTTAACTGCGGGAGGGTCCTACGAGCAGTACTTC
CDR3aa: CASSLTAGGSYEQYF

v_gene: TRBV6-2/TRBV6-3
abundance: NA
d_gene: TRBD2
j_gene: TRBJ2-3
CDR3nt: TGTGCCAGCAGCGAGGGACTAGCGGGAGTTTCTACGCAGTATTTT
CDR3aa: CASSEGLAGVSTQYF

v_gene: TRBV20-1
abundance: NA
d_gene: TRBD2
j_gene: TRBJ2-7
CDR3nt: TGCAGTGCTCCGGGACTAGCGGGAGGGCACCCCTACGAGCAGTACTTC
CDR3aa: CSAPGLAGGHPYEQYF

v_gene: TRBV13
abundance: NA
d_gene: NA
j_gene: TRBJ2-2
CDR3nt: TGTGCCAGCAGCTTAGAGCCAGGGACAAACACCGGGGAGCTGTTTTTT
CDR3aa: CASSLEPGTNTGELFF

v_gene: TRBV3-1
abundance: few
d_gene: TRBD1
j_gene: TRBJ1-6
CDR3nt: TGTGCCAGCAGCCCCGACAGGGCCCGTTCACCCCTCCACTTT
CDR3aa: CASSPDRARSPLHF

v_gene: TRBV2
abundance: few
d_gene: NA
j_gene: TRBJ2-3
CDR3nt: TGTGCCAGCACTCGGGACCCCGGGGGAGATACGCAGTATTTT
CDR3aa: CASTRDPGGDTQYF

v_gene: TRBV4-1
abundance: NA
d_gene: NA
j_gene: TRBJ2-5
CDR3nt: TGCGCCAGCAGCCAAAGTACGGTTGAGACCCAGTACTTC
CDR3aa: CASSQSTVETQYF

v_gene: TRBV19
abundance: few
d_gene: NA
j_gene: TRBJ1-1
CDR3nt: TGTGCCAGTAGTATGGGATCAGGGATCACTGAAGCTTTCTTT
CDR3aa: CASSMGSGITEAFF

v_gene: TRBV12-3/TRBV12-4
abundance: NA
d_gene: TRBD1
j_gene: TRBJ1-1
CDR3nt: TGTGCCTGCCGTTACAGGGGTATTGAAGCTTTCTTT
CDR3aa: CACRYRGIEAFF

v_gene: TRBV12-3/TRBV12-4
abundance: NA
d_gene: NA
j_gene: TRBJ2-1
CDR3nt: TGTGCCAGCAGCCTGGGGGGATGGTCCTACAATGAGCAGTTCTTC
CDR3aa: CASSLGGWSYNEQFF

v_gene: TRBV18
abundance: NA
d_gene: NA
j_gene: TRBJ2-7
CDR3nt: TGTGCCAGCTCATATGACAGCCCCTACGAGCAGTACTTC
CDR3aa: CASSYDSPYEQYF

v_gene: TRBV6-1
abundance: NA
d_gene: NA
j_gene: TRBJ1-5
CDR3nt: TGTGCCAGCAACAGGTCCAATCAGCCCCAGCATTTT
CDR3aa: CASNRSNQPQHF

v_gene: TRBV2
abundance: many
d_gene: TRBD1
j_gene: TRBJ1-2
CDR3nt: TGTGCCAGCAGGGCTAAACAGGGGCAATATGGCTACACCTTC
CDR3aa: CASRAKQGQYGYTF

v_gene: TRBV20-1
abundance: NA
d_gene: NA
j_gene: TRBJ2-4
CDR3nt: TGCAGTGCTAGATTCAGAGTAGCCAAAAACATTCAGTACTTC
CDR3aa: CSARFRVAKNIQYF

v_gene: TRBV28
abundance: NA
d_gene: NA
j_gene: TRBJ1-2
CDR3nt: TGTGCCAGCAGTCCGAGACAGGAGAACTATGGCTACACCTTC
CDR3aa: CASSPRQENYGYTF

v_gene: TRBV10-2
abundance: NA
d_gene: TRBD1
j_gene: TRBJ2-7
CDR3nt: TGCGCCAGCAAGATGAGGACAGGGGTGGGGGACGAGCAGTACTTC
CDR3aa: CASKMRTGVGDEQYF

v_gene: TRBV7-8
abundance: few
d_gene: TRBD1
j_gene: TRBJ2-7
CDR3nt: TGTGCCAGCAGCCCGCGGACAGGGCCCTACGAGCAGTACTTC
CDR3aa: CASSPRTGPYEQYF

v_gene: TRBV28
abundance: NA
d_gene: TRBD1
j_gene: TRBJ2-3
CDR3nt: TGTGCCAGCAGTTTAGTAGGGGACAGTAGCACAGATACGCAGTATTTT
CDR3aa: CASSLVGDSSTDTQYF

v_gene: TRBV28
abundance: many
d_gene: NA
j_gene: TRBJ2-2
CDR3nt: TGTGCCAGCTCCGGGGGGGACAGACTCACCGGGGAGCTGTTTTTT
CDR3aa: CASSGGDRLTGELFF

v_gene: TRBV30
abundance: many
d_gene: TRBD1
j_gene: TRBJ2-5
CDR3nt: TGTGCCTGGAGTGATACAGGGGGTCAAGAGACCCAGTACTTC
CDR3aa: CAWSDTGGQETQYF

v_gene: TRBV5-4
abundance: few
d_gene: NA
j_gene: TRBJ2-5
CDR3nt: TGTGCCAGCAGCTTTCAGGGCCCAGAGACCCAGTACTTC
CDR3aa: CASSFQGPETQYF